The subject of this entry is one T cell receptor beta chain. The CDR3 is 14 residues long. The V end lost 7 bases, the J end lost 0 bases, and 14 bases lay between the germline ends. Germline assignment: CDR1 SGHNT and CDR2 YYREEE (reference sequence). TCRdb's copy holds only in-frame clones and misses some; the assay was immunoSEQ multiplex PCR. The sample contains 100,000 or so clones, about 86% of which appear only once. This entry is derived from a study of T cell responses to AZD1222 COVID-19 vaccine. The chain uses TRBV5-4 and TRBJ2-7; D possibly corresponds to TRBD2 (6 bases). The clonotype was recovered from an adult who received the AZD1222 COVID-19 vaccine. The sample was peripheral blood, taken 28 days after the second AZD1222 dose. CDR3 in DNA: TGTGCCAGCCGACTAGGGAGAAGCTCCTACGAGCAGTACTTC. Translation gives CASRLGRSSYEQYF.